These 5 T cell receptor beta chains were all obtained from the same sample, sequenced in a study of T cell repertoires in cytomegalovirus infection. MiXCR was run by TCRdb on the reads, yielding one entry per CDR3 protein. The sample has about 890,000 distinct CDR3 sequences, roughly 30% seen once; the top ten hold roughly 13%. The antigens these receptors bind are not known. The input for sequencing was cultured CD8+ T cells from PBMCs, taken from culture after CMV antigen stimulation. These receptor sequences come from a human donor in good health (CMV status not recorded). Some clones in this sample may be carry-over from other donors' samples.

The V gene is TRBV28, the J gene TRBJ1-6; possible D gene TRBD1, 5 bases. V gave up 4 bases and J gave up 7 bases, with 20 bases separating them. Germline V CDR1 and CDR2: MDHEN, SYDVKM. There are 17 residues in the CDR3. The CDR3 sequence is CASSSTSLGADNSPLHF. The CDR3 DNA is TGTGCCAGCAGTTCAACAAGTCTCGGGGCAGACAATTCACCCCTCCACTTT. Combining the CDR3 with reference TRBV28 and TRBJ1-6 gives the whole variable domain DVKVTQSSRYLVKRTGEKVFLECVQDMDHENMFWYRQDPGLGLRLIYFSYDVKMKEKGDIPEGYSVSREKKERFSLILESASTNQTSMYLCASSSTSLGADNSPLHFGNGTRLTVT.

The CDR3 sequence is CASSDRRSSNQPQHF. Here the CDR3 DNA reads TGTGCCAGCAGTGATCGGAGGTCTAGCAATCAGCCCCAGCATTTT. The V gene is TRBV2, the J gene TRBJ1-5, with D unclear. The V and J ends lost 3 bases and 0 bases respectively, with 9 bases between them. There are 15 residues in the CDR3. Germline lookup yields CDR1 SNHLY and CDR2 FYNNEI.

The chain is built from TRBV19 and TRBJ1-5, with D possibly being TRBD1 (5 bases). Germline lookup yields CDR1 LNHDA and CDR2 SQIVND (reference sequence). Trimming removed 7 bases at V and 0 bases at J, with 16 bases between. CDR3 length equals 16 residues. CDR3 loop: CASTVGPLGSNQPQHF. The CDR3 nucleotides read TGTGCCAGTACCGTGGGACCCCTCGGTAGCAATCAGCCCCAGCATTTT.

The gene calls are TRBV19 and TRBJ2-3, with 14 nucleotides matching TRBD2. J was trimmed by 4 bases and V by 9 bases; bases with no gene match: 24. This CDR3 is 21 amino acids long. Germline CDR1 and CDR2: LNHDA and SQIVND (reference sequence). Written as DNA, the CDR3 is TGTGCCAGCAAAGGACTAGCGGGGGGCCACCAACCCCCCACGGTCCCAGATACGCAGTATTTT. This gives the protein CASKGLAGGHQPPTVPDTQYF.

The chain has TRBV6-2 or TRBV6-3 and TRBJ2-1, with a tentative D call TRBD2 (6 bases). Germline V gene lookup returns CDR1 MNHEY and CDR2 SVGEGT. Trimming stripped 6 bases from V and 4 bases from J, with 16 bases between. The CDR3 runs 15 residues. The CDR3 sequence is CASRPGTFLYNEQFF. Written as DNA, the CDR3 is TGTGCCAGCAGGCCCGGGACTTTCCTTTACAATGAGCAGTTCTTC.